The 21 T cell receptor beta chains in this list originate from one sample, sequenced in a study of shared clonotypes between healthy human individuals. Repertoires were generated with immunoSEQ multiplex PCR, while TCRdb's copy carries only in-frame clones and drops some. The sample has over 700,000 clones; about two thirds are singletons. Sequencing used memory CD4+ T cells sorted from blood. Documented subset: CD45RA-negative fraction. The receptor source for this set is a woman aged 30 to 39 in good health.

This clone has at least ten counts. This chain joins TRBV7-9 and TRBJ2-5; tentative D call: TRBD1 (6 bases). Germline V CDR1 and CDR2: SEHNR, FQNEAQ (reference sequence). The ends were cut back, 5 bases at V and 0 bases at J, with 10 bases in the middle. The CDR3 contains 14 residues. The CDR3 spells CASSDRPYQETQYF. The CDR3 DNA follows: TGTGCCAGCAGCGACAGGCCGTACCAAGAGACCCAGTACTTC.

The chain employs TRBV25-1 and TRBJ1-1, with D perhaps matching TRBD1 (6 bases). CDR3 length: 15 amino acids. Looked up from germline, CDR1 is MGHDK and CDR2 is SYGVNS. V was clipped by 5 bases and J by 6 bases, with 19 bases between them. The CDR3 bases are TGTGCCAGCAGTTCCGGTAACAGGGCTTCCGCTGAAGCTTTCTTT. Amino acids: CASSSGNRASAEAFF. Full variable domain (remainder filled in from reference TRBV25-1 and TRBJ1-1): EADIYQTPRYLVIGTGKKITLECSQTMGHDKMYWYQQDPGMELHLIHYSYGVNSTEKGDLSSESTVSRIRTEHFPLTLESARPSHTSQYLCASSSGNRASAEAFFGQGTRLTVV.

V and J are TRBV29-1 and TRBJ2-6; D possibly corresponds to TRBD2 (6 bases). V dropped 4 bases and J dropped 2 bases, with 9 bases sitting between them. This CDR3 comprises 14 residues. Germline V lookup: CDR1 SQVTM, CDR2 ANQGSEA. The CDR3 sequence is CSVGDSPGANVLTF. The CDR3 region has the DNA TGCAGCGTTGGGGACTCACCTGGGGCCAACGTCCTGACTTTC.

V and J are TRBV5-4 and TRBJ2-7, with TRBD2 matching over 16 bases. Germline values: CDR1 SGHNT, CDR2 YYREEE (reference sequence). This CDR3 is 12 amino acids long. The CDR3 loop reads CASSFGTSGRVV. Here the CDR3 DNA reads TGTGCCAGCAGCTTCGGGACTAGCGGGAGGGTGGTC.

The V and J genes are TRBV14 and TRBJ2-7; tentative D call: TRBD2 (6 bases). Between the trimmed V and J ends, which lost 4 bases and 5 bases, there was a span of 21 bases. The CDR3 runs 16 residues. The V gene's germline CDR1 is SGHDN and CDR2 FVKESK. CDR3 region: CASSPPGLLLTHEQYF. The DNA for the CDR3 is TGTGCCAGCAGCCCACCGGGACTCCTTTTAACCCACGAGCAGTACTTC.

The sample holds many counts of this clone. This chain joins TRBV25-1 and TRBJ1-1; a possible D gene is TRBD1 (5 bases). CDR3 length: 14 residues. Germline values: CDR1 MGHDK, CDR2 SYGVNS. Trimming pared 4 bases from V and 4 bases from J, leaving 13 bases between. DNA for the CDR3: TGTGCCAGCAGTGCGCCCTCAAGGGGCACTGAAGCTTTCTTT. Amino acids: CASSAPSRGTEAFF.

This clone was counted between two and nine times. The rearrangement joins TRBV5-1 to TRBJ2-3; D is perhaps TRBD1 or TRBD2 (5 bases each). The CDR3 totals 12 residues. V was clipped by 5 bases and J by 2 bases, with 6 bases between them. CDR1 and CDR2 from the germline V gene are SGHRS and YFSETQ. The CDR3 nucleotides read TGCGCCAGCAGGGGGGACACAGATACGCAGTATTTT. Protein sequence: CASRGDTDTQYF.

The rearrangement joins TRBV18 to TRBJ2-1; D is uncertain. V lost 0 bases, J lost 2 bases, and 5 bases lay in between. Germline assignment: CDR1 KGHSH and CDR2 LQKENI. The length of the CDR3 is 14 residues. CDR3 in amino acids: CASSPPGPYNEQFF. The CDR3, as DNA: TGTGCCAGCTCACCACCGGGTCCCTACAATGAGCAGTTCTTC.

The rearrangement uses TRBV9 and TRBJ2-2, with a weak D call TRBD2 (5 bases). The CDR3 has 15 amino acids. Germline V gene lookup returns CDR1 SGDLS and CDR2 YYNGEE. Between the trimmed V and J ends, which lost 3 bases and 0 bases, there was a span of 9 bases. CDR3 protein: CASSERKANTGELFF. For the CDR3, the DNA is TGTGCCAGCAGCGAGCGGAAGGCGAACACCGGGGAGCTGTTTTTT.

The V gene is TRBV7-6, the J gene TRBJ1-1; D is perhaps TRBD1 (5 bases). The CDR3 runs 16 residues. Trimming stripped 1 base from V and 5 bases from J, with 17 bases between. From germline, CDR1 is SGHVS and CDR2 FNYEAQ. CDR3 protein: CASSLEWGTARTEAFF. In nucleotides, the CDR3 is TGTGCCAGCAGCTTAGAGTGGGGCACAGCGAGGACTGAAGCTTTCTTT.

Notes on this clone: Other DNA sequences in the same sample also yield this CDR3. V is TRBV6-5 and J is TRBJ2-1, with D maybe TRBD2 (6 bases). The CDR3 spans 15 residues. Trimming left V 5 bases short and J 0 bases short, with 11 bases between. Per germline, CDR1 MNHEY and CDR2 SVGAGI. DNA for the CDR3: TGTGCCAGCAGTCGTAGCGGAAACTCCTACAATGAGCAGTTCTTC. Translated, it gives CASSRSGNSYNEQFF.

CDR3 DNA: TGTGCCAGCAGCCAAGACGAGGCCGGGACTAGCGGGAGATTTGCAGATACGCAGTATTTT. Amino acid sequence: CASSQDEAGTSGRFADTQYF. V usage is TRBV7-6 and J usage is TRBJ2-3; 14 positions agree with TRBD2. The CDR3 runs to 20 residues. The ends lost 5 bases at V and 4 bases at J; junction bases unmatched: 17. The germline gives CDR1 SGHVS, CDR2 FNYEAQ.

This clone was seen just once. CDR3: CASSIINQPQHF. CDR3 in DNA: TGTGCCAGTAGTATAATCAATCAGCCCCAGCATTTT. V is TRBV19 and J is TRBJ1-5; D is undetermined. The CDR3 loop spans 12 amino acids. V lost 2 bases and J 3 bases, leaving 2 bases between the germline ends. Germline assignment: CDR1 LNHDA and CDR2 SQIVND (reference sequence).

The chain uses TRBV27 and TRBJ2-7; D is undetermined. The CDR3 loop spans 12 amino acids. Germline lookup yields CDR1 MNHEY and CDR2 SMNVEV (reference sequence). Trimming pared 5 bases from V and 5 bases from J, leaving 10 bases between. As DNA, the CDR3 is TGTGCCAGCAGTCAAAGGGAAAACGAGCAGTACTTC. Protein: CASSQRENEQYF.

This sequence joins TRBV27 and TRBJ2-2, with D perhaps TRBD2 (5 bases). Germline CDR1 is MNHEY and CDR2 is SMNVEV (reference sequence). V was trimmed by 6 bases and J by 5 bases, leaving 16 bases between them. The CDR3 has 15 amino acids. Written as DNA, the CDR3 is TGTGCCAGCAGCCGGAGGCCTGATATAACCGGGGAGCTGTTTTTT. The encoded protein is CASSRRPDITGELFF.

The V gene is TRBV6-5, the J gene TRBJ2-3, with 7 nucleotides matching TRBD2. Germline lookup yields CDR1 MNHEY and CDR2 SVGAGI. The junction had 0 bases not matched to a gene; V was cut back by 4 bases and J by 5 bases. The CDR3 has 12 amino acids. CDR3 DNA: TGTGCCAGCAGTTCGGGGGGAGATACGCAGTATTTT. Its protein product is CASSSGGDTQYF.

The CDR3 nucleotides read TGTGCCAGCTCACCGACCAATACCGGGACAGTCAGGATGAACACTGAAGCTTTCTTT. Protein: CASSPTNTGTVRMNTEAFF. The rearrangement joins TRBV18 to TRBJ1-1, with 7 positions matching TRBD1. This CDR3 has 19 residues. Trimming took 3 bases from V and 0 from J; bases not matched to a gene: 16. Germline V CDR1 and CDR2: KGHSH, LQKENI. Combining the CDR3 with reference TRBV18 and TRBJ1-1 gives the whole variable domain NAGVMQNPRHLVRRRGQEARLRCSPMKGHSHVYWYRQLPEEGLKFMVYLQKENIIDESGMPKERFSAEFPKEGPSILRIQQVVRGDSAAYFCASSPTNTGTVRMNTEAFFGQGTRLTVV.

This chain links TRBV27 with TRBJ2-5, with TRBD2 identical over 12 bases. The J segment lost 4 bases and the V segment lost 3 bases, leaving 3 bases of the junction unmatched. The CDR3 loop spans 15 amino acids. Per germline, CDR1 MNHEY and CDR2 SMNVEV (reference sequence). CDR3 sequence reads: CASSFGLAGIETQYF. The CDR3 DNA reads TGTGCCAGCAGTTTCGGACTAGCGGGGATAGAGACCCAGTACTTC.

The CDR3 sequence is CASSDGTSGWQQFF. The CDR3 coding sequence is TGCGCCAGCAGCGACGGGACTAGTGGGTGGCAGCAGTTCTTC. The chain couples TRBV5-1 to TRBJ2-1, with 8 bases identical to TRBD2. Trimming removed 4 bases from V and 11 bases from J; junction bases left unmatched: 11. This CDR3 is built from 14 residues. The V gene's germline CDR1 is SGHRS and CDR2 YFSETQ.

This sequence joins TRBV23-1 and TRBJ2-7; D is tentatively TRBD1 or TRBD2 (5 bases each). TRBV23-1 is marked as an open reading frame, function uncertain. Trimming cost V 6 bases and J 3 bases, with 30 bases left between them. This CDR3 is 19 amino acids long. The CDR3 here is CASSQQGDRDPGKGYEQYF. In DNA form, the CDR3 reads TGCGCCAGCAGCCAACAAGGGGATAGGGACCCTGGGAAAGGCTACGAGCAGTACTTC.

Comments on this clone: This sample also contains other DNA sequences that code for the same CDR3. The chain joins TRBV10-3 to TRBJ2-1; 9 bases fit TRBD2. This CDR3 contains 15 residues. V shed 6 bases, J shed 3 bases, and the junction held 6 bases outside the gene matches. The germline CDR1 and CDR2 sequences are ENHRY and SYGVKD. The CDR3 reads CAIRGASGDYNEQFF. Written as DNA, the CDR3 is TGTGCCATCAGAGGAGCTAGCGGGGACTACAATGAGCAGTTCTTC.